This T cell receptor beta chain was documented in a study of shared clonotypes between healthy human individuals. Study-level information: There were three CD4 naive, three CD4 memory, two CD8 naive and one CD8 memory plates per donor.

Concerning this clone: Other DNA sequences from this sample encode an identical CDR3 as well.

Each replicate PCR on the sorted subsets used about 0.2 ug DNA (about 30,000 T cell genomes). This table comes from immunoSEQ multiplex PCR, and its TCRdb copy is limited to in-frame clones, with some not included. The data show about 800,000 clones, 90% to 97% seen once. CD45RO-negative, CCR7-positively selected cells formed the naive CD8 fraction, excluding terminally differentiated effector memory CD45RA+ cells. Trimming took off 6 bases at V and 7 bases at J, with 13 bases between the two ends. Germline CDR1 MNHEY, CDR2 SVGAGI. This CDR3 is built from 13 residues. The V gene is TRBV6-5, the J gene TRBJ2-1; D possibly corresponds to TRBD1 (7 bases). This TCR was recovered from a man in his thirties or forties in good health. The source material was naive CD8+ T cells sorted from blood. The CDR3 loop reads CASSPAGGNEQFF. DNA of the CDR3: TGTGCCAGCAGCCCGGCAGGGGGGAATGAGCAGTTCTTC.